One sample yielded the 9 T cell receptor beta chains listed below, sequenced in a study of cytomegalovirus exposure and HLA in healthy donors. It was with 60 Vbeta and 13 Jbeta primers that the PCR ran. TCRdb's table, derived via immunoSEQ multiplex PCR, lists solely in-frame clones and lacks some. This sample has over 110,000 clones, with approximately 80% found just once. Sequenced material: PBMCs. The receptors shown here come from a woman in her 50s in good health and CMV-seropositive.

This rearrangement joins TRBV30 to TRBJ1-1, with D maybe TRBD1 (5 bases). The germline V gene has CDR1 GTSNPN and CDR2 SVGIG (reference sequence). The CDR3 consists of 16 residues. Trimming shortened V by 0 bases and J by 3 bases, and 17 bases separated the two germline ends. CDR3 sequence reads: CAWSVLAETVYTEAFF. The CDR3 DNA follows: TGTGCCTGGAGTGTACTTGCCGAGACAGTTTACACTGAAGCTTTCTTT.

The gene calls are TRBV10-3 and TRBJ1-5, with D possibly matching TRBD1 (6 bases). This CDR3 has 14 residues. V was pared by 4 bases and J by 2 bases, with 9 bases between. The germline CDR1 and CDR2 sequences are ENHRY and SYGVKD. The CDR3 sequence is CAISGQVGNQPQHF. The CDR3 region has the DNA TGTGCCATCAGTGGACAGGTGGGCAATCAGCCCCAGCATTTT.

For the CDR3, the DNA is TGTGCCAGCAGCTCTGGCCCAACGCAGTATTTT. It is translated as CASSSGPTQYF. This chain links TRBV5-4 with TRBJ2-3; unclear D gene. Per the germline V gene, CDR1 is SGHNT and CDR2 is YYREEE (reference sequence). V gave up 3 bases and J gave up 9 bases, with 8 bases separating them. The length of the CDR3 is 11 residues.

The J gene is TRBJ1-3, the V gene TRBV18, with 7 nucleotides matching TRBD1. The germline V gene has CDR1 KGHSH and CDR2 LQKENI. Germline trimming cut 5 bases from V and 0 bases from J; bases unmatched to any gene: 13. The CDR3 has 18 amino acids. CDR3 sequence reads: CASSVAGQTVSSGNTIYF. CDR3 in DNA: TGTGCCAGCTCAGTTGCGGGACAGACAGTGAGCTCTGGAAACACCATATATTTT.

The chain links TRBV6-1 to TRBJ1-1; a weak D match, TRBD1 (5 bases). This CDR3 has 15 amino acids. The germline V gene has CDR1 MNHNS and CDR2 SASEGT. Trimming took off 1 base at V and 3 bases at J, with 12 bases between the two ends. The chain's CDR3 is CASSEEGGAHTEAFF. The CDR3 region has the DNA TGTGCCAGCAGTGAAGAGGGAGGGGCTCACACTGAAGCTTTCTTT.

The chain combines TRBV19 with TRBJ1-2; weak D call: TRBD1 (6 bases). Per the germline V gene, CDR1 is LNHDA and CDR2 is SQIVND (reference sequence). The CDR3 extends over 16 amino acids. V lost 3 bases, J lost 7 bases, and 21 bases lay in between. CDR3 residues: CASSMNRDTTMGGYTF. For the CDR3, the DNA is TGTGCCAGTAGTATGAACCGGGACACTACAATGGGTGGCTACACCTTC.

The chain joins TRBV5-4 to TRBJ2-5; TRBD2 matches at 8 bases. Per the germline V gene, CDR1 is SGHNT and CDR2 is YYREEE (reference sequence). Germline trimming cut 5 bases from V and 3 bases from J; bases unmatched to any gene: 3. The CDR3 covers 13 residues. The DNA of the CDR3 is TGTGCCAGCAGAACACTAGCGGAAGAGACCCAGTACTTC. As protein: CASRTLAEETQYF. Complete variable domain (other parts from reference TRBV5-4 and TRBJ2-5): ETGVTQSPTHLIKTRGQQVTLRCSSQSGHNTVSWYQQALGQGPQFIFQYYREEENGRGNFPPRFSGLQFPNYSSELNVNALELDDSALYLCASRTLAEETQYFGPGTRLLVL.

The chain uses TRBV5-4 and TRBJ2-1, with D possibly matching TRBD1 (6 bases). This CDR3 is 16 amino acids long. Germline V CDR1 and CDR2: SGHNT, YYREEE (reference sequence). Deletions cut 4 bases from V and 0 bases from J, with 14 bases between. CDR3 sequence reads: CASSPNDRYSYNEQFF. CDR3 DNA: TGTGCCAGCAGCCCGAACGACAGGTACTCCTACAATGAGCAGTTCTTC.

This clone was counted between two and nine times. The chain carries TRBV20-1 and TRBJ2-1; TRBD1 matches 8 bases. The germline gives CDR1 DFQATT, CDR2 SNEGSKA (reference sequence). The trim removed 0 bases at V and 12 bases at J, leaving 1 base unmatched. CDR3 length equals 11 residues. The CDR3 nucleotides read TGCAGTGCTAGAGATGGACAGGGGCAGTTCTTC. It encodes CSARDGQGQFF.